These 24 T cell receptor beta chains came from one sample sequenced in a study of neoadjuvant anti-PD-1 for oral cavity cancer. Profiled with immunoSEQ multiplex PCR; TCRdb holds only in-frame clones, not every one. The profile covers over 65,000 clones, with roughly nine tenths appearing a single time and 2.5% to 3% taken by the ten largest. The sample's time point: after neoadjuvant nivolumab, at surgical resection. The sample consisted of PBMCs, taken after nivolumab (anti-PD-1) treatment. These receptors were collected from a person between 40 and 79 years old with oral cavity squamous cell carcinoma.

V is TRBV5-1 and J is TRBJ2-7; 7 bases align to TRBD1. V trimming: 4 bases; J trimming: 3 bases; junction bases outside the gene matches: 4. CDR1 is SGHRS and CDR2 is YFSETQ in the germline V gene. The CDR3 is 13 amino acids. The CDR3 DNA follows: TGCGCCAGCAGCCCGGGACAGAACTACGAGCAGTACTTC. Its protein is CASSPGQNYEQYF.

The gene calls are TRBV5-1 and TRBJ1-1; D not certain. V shed 3 bases and J shed 1 base, with 4 bases lying between them. Germline V gene lookup returns CDR1 SGHRS and CDR2 YFSETQ. This CDR3 region has 12 residues. CDR3 sequence reads: CASSSQNTEAFF. CDR3 in DNA: TGCGCCAGCAGCTCACAGAACACTGAAGCTTTCTTT.

The J gene is TRBJ1-3, the V gene TRBV19; 9 bases map to TRBD1. The CDR3 sequence is 14 residues long. With V trimmed by 8 bases and J by 8 bases, 10 bases remained unmatched. From germline, CDR1 is LNHDA and CDR2 SQIVND (reference sequence). CDR3 sequence reads: CASAGGQGDHTIYF. The CDR3 DNA sequence: TGTGCCAGTGCCGGGGGACAGGGTGATCACACCATATATTTT.

The rearrangement uses TRBV30 and TRBJ2-3; TRBD2 matches 14 bases. Per the germline V gene, CDR1 is GTSNPN and CDR2 is SVGIG (reference sequence). V trimming: 1 base; J trimming: 1 base; junction bases outside the gene matches: 10. This CDR3 is built from 19 residues. CDR3 DNA: TGTGCCTGGAGTGGCTTGACTAGCGGGAGGGGAAGGGGCACAGATACGCAGTATTTT. It is translated as CAWSGLTSGRGRGTDTQYF.

This chain links TRBV19 with TRBJ2-7; tentatively, D is TRBD2 (5 bases). Trimming took off 5 bases at V and 4 bases at J, with 12 bases between the two ends. Germline V gives CDR1 LNHDA, CDR2 SQIVND (reference sequence). This CDR3 comprises 13 residues. CDR3 sequence reads: CASSAEVLYEQYF. CDR3 DNA sequence: TGTGCCAGTAGTGCGGAGGTCCTGTACGAGCAGTACTTC.

This rearrangement joins TRBV5-1 to TRBJ2-7; D gene uncertain. The CDR3 consists of 12 residues. Germline V gene data show CDR1 as SGHRS and CDR2 as YFSETQ. V was shortened by 0 bases and J by 7 bases, with 8 bases between the two germline ends. CDR3 region: CASSLGSGEQYF. CDR3 sequence (DNA): TGCGCCAGCAGCTTGGGGAGTGGTGAGCAGTACTTC.

This clone was counted only a few times. The genes are TRBV9 and TRBJ2-7; D call uncertain. The germline CDR1 and CDR2 sequences are SGDLS and YYNGEE. V gave up 4 bases and J gave up 7 bases, with 15 bases separating them. The CDR3 has 13 residues. The CDR3 sequence is CASSPRTLQEQYF. The CDR3, as DNA: TGTGCCAGCAGCCCCCGGACGTTACAGGAGCAGTACTTC. The complete variable domain, with remaining parts taken from reference TRBV9 and TRBJ2-7, reads DSGVTQTPKHLITATGQRVTLRCSPRSGDLSVYWYQQSLDQGLQFLIQYYNGEERAKGNILERFSAQQFPDLHSELNLSSLELGDSALYFCASSPRTLQEQYFGPGTRLTVT.

This rearrangement joins TRBV5-4 to TRBJ2-5; D assignment may be TRBD1 or TRBD2 (5 bases each). The CDR3 length is 14 residues. CDR1 SGHNT and CDR2 YYREEE come from the germline V gene (reference sequence). Trimming took 2 bases from V and 1 from J, leaving 9 bases between them. The CDR3, as DNA: TGTGCCAGCAGCTTTTGGGGACCCCAAGAGACCCAGTACTTC. Amino acids: CASSFWGPQETQYF. The full variable domain, completed using reference TRBV5-4 and TRBJ2-5, is ETGVTQSPTHLIKTRGQQVTLRCSSQSGHNTVSWYQQALGQGPQFIFQYYREEENGRGNFPPRFSGLQFPNYSSELNVNALELDDSALYLCASSFWGPQETQYFGPGTRLLVL.

This clone occurred once. The DNA for the CDR3 is TGTGCCAGCAGTGACGACACCCTCCAAGAGACCCAGTACTTC. Amino acids: CASSDDTLQETQYF. The chain carries TRBV2 and TRBJ2-5; D not resolved. The V end was cut by 3 bases, the J end by 1 base, with 9 bases between. The CDR3 consists of 14 residues. Germline CDR1 and CDR2: SNHLY and FYNNEI.

The chain employs TRBV9 and TRBJ1-6; D might be TRBD1 (5 bases). This CDR3 is 17 amino acids long. The germline gives CDR1 SGDLS, CDR2 YYNGEE. V lost 0 bases and J 0 bases, leaving 10 bases between the germline ends. CDR3 DNA: TGTGCCAGCAGCGTAGGGGACCAGAGCTCCTATAATTCACCCCTCCACTTT. This gives the protein CASSVGDQSSYNSPLHF.

This clone appeared once. Here the CDR3 DNA reads TGCGCCAGCAGCTGGAACTTCCTAACTCGAGCTTTCTTT. It specifies CASSWNFLTRAFF. The V gene is TRBV5-1, the J gene TRBJ1-1; D is unresolved. CDR1 SGHRS and CDR2 YFSETQ come from the germline V gene. V lost 3 bases to trimming and J lost 10 bases, with 16 bases between them. The CDR3 sequence is 13 residues long.

This clone counts as medium-sized. This sequence joins TRBV13 and TRBJ1-1; D gene uncertain. V lost 5 bases to trimming and J lost 10 bases, with 11 bases between them. Germline loops: CDR1 PRHDT, CDR2 FYEKMQ (reference sequence). There are 11 residues in the CDR3. The CDR3, as DNA: TGTGCCAGCAGCCTCGGAGGAGGAGCTTTCTTT. It codes for CASSLGGGAFF.

The gene calls are TRBV5-8 and TRBJ2-2; unclear D gene. Germline V lookup: CDR1 SGHTS, CDR2 YDEGEE. The V end was cut by 4 bases, the J end by 2 bases, with 18 bases between. The CDR3 sequence is 17 residues long. The chain's CDR3 is CASSPFRATDNTGELFF. DNA for the CDR3: TGTGCCAGCAGCCCGTTCCGGGCGACTGATAACACCGGGGAGCTGTTTTTT.

By share of the sample, this clone is medium-sized (0.01 to 0.1%). This chain joins TRBV29-1 and TRBJ1-2, with TRBD1 matching over 8 bases. V lost 1 base, J lost 5 bases, and 6 bases stayed unmatched. CDR3 length: 14 amino acids. Germline V gene lookup returns CDR1 SQVTM and CDR2 ANQGSEA. In DNA, the CDR3 is TGCAGCGTTGAAGGGGGACAGGCCTGGTATGGCTACACCTTC. Its protein product is CSVEGGQAWYGYTF.

V usage is TRBV19 and J usage is TRBJ1-2; D gene unclear. Trimming cost V 1 base and J 1 base, with 10 bases left between them. There are 15 residues in the CDR3. Germline V gene data show CDR1 as LNHDA and CDR2 as SQIVND (reference sequence). The CDR3 sequence: CASSIGLQINYGYTF. The DNA of the CDR3 is TGTGCCAGTAGTATAGGTCTACAGATTAACTATGGCTACACCTTC.

The genes are TRBV7-3 and TRBJ2-2, with 11 positions matching TRBD1. The CDR3 totals 14 residues. The V gene end was trimmed by 7 bases and the J gene end by 6 bases; junction bases not matched to a gene: 4. Germline CDR1 and CDR2: SGHTA and FQGTGA. The CDR3, as DNA: TGTGCCAGCAAGCCGGGACAGGGGGCCGGGGAGCTGTTTTTT. Residues: CASKPGQGAGELFF.

The chain combines TRBV5-1 with TRBJ2-3; TRBD2 aligns across 8 bases. Germline CDR1 is SGHRS and CDR2 is YFSETQ. J gave up 2 bases and V 5 bases, and 10 bases lay outside the gene matches. The CDR3 is made up of 16 amino acids. The CDR3 DNA is TGCGCCAGCAGTTTACCTCTAGCGGGCCTCACAGATACGCAGTATTTT. The encoded protein is CASSLPLAGLTDTQYF.

This clone was recorded only once. This chain links TRBV28 with TRBJ2-3; D remains ambiguous. Trimming left V 5 bases short and J 4 bases short, with 7 bases between. The CDR3 length is 12 residues. CDR1 is MDHEN and CDR2 is SYDVKM in the germline V gene. In nucleotides, the CDR3 is TGTGCCAGCAGTCCATACCCAGATACGCAGTATTTT. It translates to CASSPYPDTQYF. Using reference TRBV28 and TRBJ2-3 for the parts outside the CDR3, the full variable domain is DVKVTQSSRYLVKRTGEKVFLECVQDMDHENMFWYRQDPGLGLRLIYFSYDVKMKEKGDIPEGYSVSREKKERFSLILESASTNQTSMYLCASSPYPDTQYFGPGTRLTVL.

The chain has TRBV5-6 and TRBJ2-5, with TRBD1 matching over 7 bases. Unmatched junction bases numbered 8, after V lost 4 bases and J lost 5 bases. Germline CDR1 reads SGHDT; CDR2 reads YYEEEE. The CDR3 runs 14 residues. The CDR3 DNA is TGTGCCAGCAGCACGGCAGGGGGTTGGGAGACCCAGTACTTC. Amino acids: CASSTAGGWETQYF. Supplemented by reference TRBV5-6 and TRBJ2-5, the full variable domain reads DAGVTQSPTHLIKTRGQQVTLRCSPKSGHDTVSWYQQALGQGPQFIFQYYEEEERQRGNFPDRFSGHQFPNYSSELNVNALLLGDSALYLCASSTAGGWETQYFGPGTRLLVL.

This chain links TRBV2 with TRBJ2-3, with 9 bases identical to TRBD2. The germline V gene encodes CDR1 SNHLY and CDR2 FYNNEI. This CDR3 is built from 16 residues. V shed 8 bases and J 4 bases; nucleotides not matched to a gene: 13. The CDR3, as DNA: TGTGCCAGCCTTAATATAGCGGGAGTATTGTCAGATACGCAGTATTTT. Translating it yields CASLNIAGVLSDTQYF.

The CDR3 DNA follows: TGCGCCAGCCGTACGGGGTTCTCCTACGAGCAGTACTTC. Protein: CASRTGFSYEQYF. V usage is TRBV10-2 and J usage is TRBJ2-7, with D perhaps matching TRBD2 (5 bases). The germline CDR1 and CDR2 sequences are WSHSY and SAAADI. V was shortened by 8 bases and J by 0 bases, with 11 bases between the two germline ends. The CDR3 spans 13 residues.

The rearrangement joins TRBV7-9 to TRBJ1-1, with 7 bases aligning to TRBD1. This CDR3 contains 17 residues. Germline V gives CDR1 SEHNR, CDR2 FQNEAQ (reference sequence). The trim removed 0 bases at V and 1 base at J, leaving 8 bases unmatched. Written as DNA, the CDR3 is TGTGCCAGCAGCTTAGCGCAGAACAGGGGTCCGAACACTGAAGCTTTCTTT. Protein sequence: CASSLAQNRGPNTEAFF.

CDR3 bases: TGTGCCAGCAGCTTAGCCTCAGCGGGATCTTACAATGAGCAGTTCTTC. It yields the protein CASSLASAGSYNEQFF. The rearrangement joins TRBV7-9 to TRBJ2-1; the match to TRBD2 covers 7 bases. CDR3 length equals 16 residues. V was pared by 0 bases and J by 4 bases, with 6 bases of the junction left unmatched. Germline-derived CDR1 and CDR2 are SEHNR and FQNEAQ (reference sequence).

This chain joins TRBV19 and TRBJ1-4; D is possibly TRBD1 (6 bases). With 4 bases removed from V and 4 bases from J, the gap between germline ends came to 10 bases. The CDR3 has 14 residues. Germline-derived CDR1 and CDR2 are LNHDA and SQIVND (reference sequence). The CDR3 loop is CASSNDRYNEKLFF. The CDR3 coding sequence is TGTGCCAGTAGTAACGACAGGTATAATGAAAAACTGTTTTTT. Variable domain in full (rest from reference TRBV19 and TRBJ1-4): DGGITQSPKYLFRKEGQNVTLSCEQNLNHDAMYWYRQDPGQGLRLIYYSQIVNDFQKGDIAEGYSVSREKKESFPLTVTSAQKNPTAFYLCASSNDRYNEKLFFGSGTQLSVL.